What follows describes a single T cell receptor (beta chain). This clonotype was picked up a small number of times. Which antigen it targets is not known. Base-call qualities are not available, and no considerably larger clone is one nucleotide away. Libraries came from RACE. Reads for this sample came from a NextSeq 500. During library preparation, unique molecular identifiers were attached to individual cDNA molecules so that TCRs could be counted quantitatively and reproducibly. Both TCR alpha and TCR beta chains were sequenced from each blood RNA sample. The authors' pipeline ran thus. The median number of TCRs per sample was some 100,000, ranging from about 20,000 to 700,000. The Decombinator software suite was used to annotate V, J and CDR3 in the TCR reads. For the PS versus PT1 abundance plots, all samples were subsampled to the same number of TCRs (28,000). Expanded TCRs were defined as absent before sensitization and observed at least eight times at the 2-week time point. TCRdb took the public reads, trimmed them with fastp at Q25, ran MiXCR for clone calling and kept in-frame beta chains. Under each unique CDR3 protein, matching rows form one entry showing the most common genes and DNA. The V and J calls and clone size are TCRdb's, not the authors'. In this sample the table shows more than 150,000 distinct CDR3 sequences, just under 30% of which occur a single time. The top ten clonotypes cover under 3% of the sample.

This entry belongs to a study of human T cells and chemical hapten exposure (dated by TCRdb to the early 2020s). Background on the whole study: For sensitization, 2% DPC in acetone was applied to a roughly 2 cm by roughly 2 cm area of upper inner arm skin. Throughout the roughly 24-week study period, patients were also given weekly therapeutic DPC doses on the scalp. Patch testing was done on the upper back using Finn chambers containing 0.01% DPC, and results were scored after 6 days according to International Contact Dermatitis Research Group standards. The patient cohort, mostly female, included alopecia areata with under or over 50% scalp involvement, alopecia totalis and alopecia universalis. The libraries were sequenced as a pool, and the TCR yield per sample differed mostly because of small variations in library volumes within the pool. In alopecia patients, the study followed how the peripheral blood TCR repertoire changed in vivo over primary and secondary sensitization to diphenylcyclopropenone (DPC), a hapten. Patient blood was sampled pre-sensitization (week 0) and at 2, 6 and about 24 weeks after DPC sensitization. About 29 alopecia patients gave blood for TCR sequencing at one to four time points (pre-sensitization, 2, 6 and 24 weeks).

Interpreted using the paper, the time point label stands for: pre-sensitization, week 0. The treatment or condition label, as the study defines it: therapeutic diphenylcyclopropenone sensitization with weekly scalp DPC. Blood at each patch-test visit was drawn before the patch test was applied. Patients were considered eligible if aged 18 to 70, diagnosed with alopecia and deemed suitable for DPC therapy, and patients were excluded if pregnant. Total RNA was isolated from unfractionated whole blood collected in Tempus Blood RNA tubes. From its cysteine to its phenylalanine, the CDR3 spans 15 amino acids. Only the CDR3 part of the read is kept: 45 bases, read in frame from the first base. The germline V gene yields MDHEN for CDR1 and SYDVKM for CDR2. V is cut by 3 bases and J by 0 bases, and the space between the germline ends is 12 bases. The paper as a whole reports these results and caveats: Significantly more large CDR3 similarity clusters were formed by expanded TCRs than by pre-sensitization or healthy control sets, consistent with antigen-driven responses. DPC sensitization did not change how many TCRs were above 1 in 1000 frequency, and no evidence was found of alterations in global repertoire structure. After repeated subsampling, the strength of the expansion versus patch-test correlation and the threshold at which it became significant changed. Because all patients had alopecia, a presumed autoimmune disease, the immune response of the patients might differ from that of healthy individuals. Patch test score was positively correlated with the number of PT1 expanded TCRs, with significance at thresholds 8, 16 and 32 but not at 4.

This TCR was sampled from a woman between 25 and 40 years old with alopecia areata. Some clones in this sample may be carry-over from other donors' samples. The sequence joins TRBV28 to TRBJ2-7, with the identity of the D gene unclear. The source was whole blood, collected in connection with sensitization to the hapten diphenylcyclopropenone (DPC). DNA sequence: TGTGCCAGCAGTTTCGCGGCGCAAAGCTCCTACGAGCAGTACTTC. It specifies CASSFAAQSSYEQYF.